This is a list of T cell receptor beta chains from one sample in a study of Ad26.COV2.S vaccination and SARS-CoV-2 variants. Clones were sequenced by immunoSEQ multiplex PCR, and TCRdb holds only the in-frame ones, with some missing. Of about 350,000 clones listed, about 87% are singletons. This specimen consisted of peripheral blood, obtained in a trial of Ad26.COV2.S vaccine versus placebo. The origin of the receptors is a person aged 18 to 59 who received the Ad26.COV2.S COVID-19 vaccine or a placebo. CDR3s include the opening cysteine and the closing phenylalanine or tryptophan.

v_call	cdr3_aa
TRBV6-1	CASSEGVGTYNEQFF
TRBV7-2	CASSLIAGGVYEQYF
TRBV25-1	CASSATGANVLTF
TRBV23-1	CASSHPDRVENEKLFF
TRBV9	CASSAKQGVGGGYTF
TRBV9	CASSAPDTQDNEQYF
TRBV6-4	CASSDRAANSPLHF
TRBV7-3	CASSRDWNTGELFF
TRBV20-1	CSANIHNEQFF
TRBV6-4	CASSDLMQVTIYEQYF
TRBV19	CASSIEGATDTQYF
TRBV5-5	CASSFDRKISYEQYF
TRBV24-1	CATSTKPRAPLHF